This record covers a single T cell receptor beta chain. This clonotype was detected only a few times. Its cognate antigen has yet to be identified. No clone much larger than this one lies a single base away; base qualities are absent. The 35 to 40 donors, aged about 6 to 95 years, were systemically healthy Caucasian individuals from Russia. Around 10 milliliters of peripheral blood were collected from each donor into EDTA-treated Vacutainer tubes. PBMCs were isolated by Ficoll-Paque density-gradient centrifugation, with at least 6 million obtained per sample. Trizol reagent was used to extract total RNA from PBMCs, with at least 5 micrograms per sample. For every donor, an aliquot of PBMCs went through flow cytometry to measure the percentages of naive CD45RAhigh/CD27high T cells. These data originate in a study of blood T cells in healthy people across ages (dated by TCRdb to 2015 to 2017). For context, the study as a whole: In model experiments, template switching captured about one uniquely barcoded TCR beta cDNA molecule for every two T cells. The study analyzed two additional independent replicas of 1 million unique cDNA reads from the same blood draw for two donors, one aged 18 to 29 and one aged 80 or older. The study measured age-related changes in TCR beta repertoire diversity using deep sequencing normalized with unique cDNA molecular identifiers. To avoid experimental bias, donors of different ages were randomly spread across the sequencing lanes. Donors were grouped into four age groups: young (average roughly 16 years), middle-aged (about 38), aged (about 60) and long-lived (approximately 82).

Reading the germline V gene (reference sequence) gives CDR1 MNHEY and CDR2 SMNVEV. Germline trimming amounts to 0 bases on V and 7 bases on J, with 7 as the count of junction bases outside the gene matches. Taken from cysteine to phenylalanine, the CDR3 has 16 residues. The entry retains the CDR3 DNA only, 48 bases that are in frame from base 1. Broader findings and caveats from the paper: Estimates of total diversity based on one million sequenced T cells were regarded as lower bounds and as underestimates. Since profiling was done on bulk unsorted PBMCs, naive and antigen-experienced compartments could not be conclusively compared. Compared with the aged group, the long-lived group had more naive CD4+ T cells, fewer expanded clones and increased TCR diversity, suggesting age selection. A strong correlation was found between observed TCR beta diversity and the percentage of naive T cells measured by flow cytometry. Donor CMV infection status was unknown, potentially confounding age-related changes in expanded clonotypes. As age increased, observed TCR beta diversity per million T cells dropped in a roughly linear way, and a significant reduction was already evident by age 40.

To prepare the library, 5' RACE was applied. Sequencing was carried out with an Illumina HiSeq 2500. A second PCR of about 7 to 12 cycles was run with a J-beta primer mix and a sample-barcoded 5' primer. Each TCR beta cDNA molecule received a unique molecular identifier from a template-switch 5' adaptor carrying 12 random nucleotides. Each sample yielded at least 2.5 million CDR3-containing paired-end reads. The Mint cDNA synthesis kit, primed by a TRBC-specific oligonucleotide, was used to synthesize first-strand cDNA from all RNA. All cDNA was treated with uracil-DNA glycosylase and then went through a first 18-cycle PCR with the universal primers M1SS and BC2_uni_R. In the original analysis: Normalization of each sample was performed by random selection of 1 million high-quality reads, each carrying a distinct molecular identifier. Reads sharing molecular identifiers were discarded rather than binned into consensus sequences. MiTCR, run with a Q25 quality threshold and the strictest error-elimination algorithm, handled CDR3 identification, clonotype clustering and error correction. A nonparametric unseen species model using Euler transformation provided a lower-bound estimate of total TCR beta diversity. Through fastp at Q25 and MiXCR, TCRdb rebuilt clones from the public reads, retaining in-frame beta chains. Rows with one shared CDR3 protein collapse into an entry with the most common genes and DNA. TCRdb, not the original authors, processed these V and J calls. This sample comprises under 1,000,000 distinct CDR3 sequences, under 40% of them detected only once. The ten most abundant clones make up 13% of the sample.

The clonotype comes from a young man in good health. The receptor chain draws on TRBV27 and TRBJ1-5; TRBD1 fits 9 bases in the junction. The sequencing input was blood. The CDR3 has the sequence CASSLSGTGSRQPQHF. The DNA sequence is as follows: TGTGCCAGCAGTTTATCAGGGACAGGGTCTAGGCAGCCCCAGCATTTT.